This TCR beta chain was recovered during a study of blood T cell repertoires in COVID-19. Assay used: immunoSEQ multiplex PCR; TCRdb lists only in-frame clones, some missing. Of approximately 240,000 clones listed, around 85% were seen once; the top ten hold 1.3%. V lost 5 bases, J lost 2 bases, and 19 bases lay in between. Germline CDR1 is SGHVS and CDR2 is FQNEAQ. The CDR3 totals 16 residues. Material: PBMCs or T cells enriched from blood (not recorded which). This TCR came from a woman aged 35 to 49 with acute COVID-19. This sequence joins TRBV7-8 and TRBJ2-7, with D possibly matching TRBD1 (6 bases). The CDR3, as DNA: TGTGCCAGCAGCCACGGCCCAAACAGGGTTGCCTACGAGCAGTACTTC. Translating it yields CASSHGPNRVAYEQYF.